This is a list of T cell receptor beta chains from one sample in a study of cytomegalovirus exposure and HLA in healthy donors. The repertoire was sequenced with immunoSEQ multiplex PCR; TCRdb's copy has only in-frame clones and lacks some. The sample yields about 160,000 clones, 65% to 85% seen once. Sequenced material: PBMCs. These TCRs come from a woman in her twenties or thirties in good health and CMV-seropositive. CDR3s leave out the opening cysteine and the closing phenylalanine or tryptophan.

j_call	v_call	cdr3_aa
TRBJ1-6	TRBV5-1	ASSTLPQVPPLH
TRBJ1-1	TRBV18	ASSPRRVRDGAEAF
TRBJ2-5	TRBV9	ASSVGGGGAEETQY
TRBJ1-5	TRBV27	ASSPIPPGQRQH
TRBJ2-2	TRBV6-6	ASSYLGQGTGELF
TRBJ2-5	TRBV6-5	ASSYSYQETQY
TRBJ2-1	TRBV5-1	ASSLGRGLPHSGNEQF
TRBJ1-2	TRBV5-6	ASSIGTGWTSGYT
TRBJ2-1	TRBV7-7	ASSSRLYNEQF
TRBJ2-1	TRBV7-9	ASSFSGDESEQF
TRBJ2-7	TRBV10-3	AISDRRDEQY
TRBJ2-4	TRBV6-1	ASSEVPGLLNIQY
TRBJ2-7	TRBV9	ASSFRDFSYEQY
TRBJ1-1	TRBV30	AWSTNTEAF
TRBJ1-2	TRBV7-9	ASSRDSRFGYT
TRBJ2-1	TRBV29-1	SVDDRRSYNEQF
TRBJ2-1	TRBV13	ASSSGREYNEQF
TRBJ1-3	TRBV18	ASSLQGAYSGNTIY
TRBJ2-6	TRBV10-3	AISDSGRDSGANVLT
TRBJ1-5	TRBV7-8	ASSRLTTVLNQPQH
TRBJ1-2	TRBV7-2	ASSFGGAIRDYT
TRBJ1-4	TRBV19	ASSLTGDINEKLF